This T cell receptor (beta chain) was observed in a study of blood T cell repertoires in COVID-19. This clone has a single count. Measured with immunoSEQ multiplex PCR; TCRdb has only the in-frame clones, and not every one. Counted here are 180,000 or so clones, more than 80% occurring once; the ten biggest clones make up approximately 8%. This CDR3 is 12 amino acids long. J was trimmed by 3 bases and V by 5 bases; bases with no gene match: 4. Germline lookup yields CDR1 GTSNPN and CDR2 SVGIG (reference sequence). The sequence derives from a woman aged 55-69 years with acute or convalescent COVID-19. The sample was peripheral blood. This chain uses TRBV30 with TRBJ2-7, with 7 bases that match TRBD1. In DNA form, the CDR3 reads TGTGCCTGGGGGGGACAGAGCTACGAGCAGTACTTC. It specifies CAWGGQSYEQYF. Together with reference TRBV30 and TRBJ2-7, the CDR3 gives the full variable domain: SQTIHQWPATLVQPVGSPLSLECTVEGTSNPNLYWYRQAAGRGLQLLFYSVGIGQISSEVPQNLSASRPQDRQFILSSKKLLLSDSGFYLCAWGGQSYEQYFGPGTRLTVT.